This entry lists 4 T cell receptor beta chains sequenced from one sample in a study of graft-versus-host responses after intestinal transplantation. Their specific antigens are unknown. The protocol was immunoSEQ multiplex PCR, while the TCRdb copy is restricted to in-frame clones and leaves out a portion. Counted here are 80,000 to 95,000 clones, approximately 94% occurring once; the ten biggest clones make up roughly 2%. Sequenced here: unstimulated CD8+ T cells sorted from spleen or lymph node cells, sampled before intestinal transplant. Receptors were obtained from a human donor who received an intestinal transplant.

The genes are TRBV7-9 and TRBJ2-1; 11 nucleotides match TRBD2. Trimming cost V 6 bases and J 8 bases; bases outside gene matches: 6. The CDR3 runs 14 residues. Germline V gene sequence: CDR1 SEHNR, CDR2 FQNEAQ (reference sequence). CDR3 amino acids: CASRFSGGAHEQFF. The CDR3 nucleotides read TGTGCCAGCAGATTTAGCGGGGGGGCCCATGAGCAGTTCTTC.

The chain recombines TRBV29-1 with TRBJ2-2; D possibly corresponds to TRBD1 (6 bases). Germline V CDR1 and CDR2: SQVTM, ANQGSEA. The V end was cut by 6 bases, the J end by 0 bases, with 8 bases between. The length of the CDR3 is 13 residues. The CDR3 here is CSVGTTNTGELFF. DNA for the CDR3: TGCAGCGTGGGGACAACGAACACCGGGGAGCTGTTTTTT.

The DNA of the CDR3 is TGTGCCAGCTCACCGGGAACAGGGCACTACGAGCAGTACTTC. Protein sequence: CASSPGTGHYEQYF. V is TRBV18 and J is TRBJ2-7; possible D gene TRBD1, 6 bases. Germline lookup yields CDR1 KGHSH and CDR2 LQKENI. The CDR3 length is 14 residues. The V gene lost 3 bases and the J gene lost 3 bases, with 12 bases spanning the gap.

This rearrangement joins TRBV19 to TRBJ1-5, with D hard to call. Trimming removed 6 bases from V and 0 bases from J, with 6 bases in between. The V gene's germline CDR1 is LNHDA and CDR2 SQIVND (reference sequence). The CDR3 totals 13 residues. The CDR3 is CASRELSNQPQHF. CDR3 nucleotide sequence: TGTGCCAGTAGGGAGCTTAGCAATCAGCCCCAGCATTTT.